The rows below give T cell receptor beta chains drawn from one sample of a study of human T cells and chemical hapten exposure. TCRdb redid the calling of the RACE reads with MiXCR, one entry per CDR3 protein. The repertoire holds about 70,000 distinct CDR3 sequences, with about 8% as singletons. Here the sequenced sample was whole blood, taken in connection with sensitization to the hapten diphenylcyclopropenone (DPC). These receptors came from a woman aged 45-65 years with alopecia areata. Some clones in this sample may be carry-over from other donors' samples. CDR3s leave out the opening cysteine and the closing phenylalanine or tryptophan.

CDR3 length: 12; V gene: TRBV5-6; J gene: TRBJ2-5; CDR3 protein: ASSLWGLEETQY
CDR3 length: 12; V gene: TRBV5-1; J gene: TRBJ1-6; CDR3 protein: ASSLGGTASPLH
CDR3 length: 9; V gene: TRBV12-3/TRBV12-4; J gene: TRBJ2-3; CDR3 protein: ASRVDERQY
CDR3 length: 13; V gene: TRBV24-1; J gene: TRBJ2-7; CDR3 protein: ATEGGDSLPYEQY
CDR3 length: 12; V gene: TRBV24-1; J gene: TRBJ2-3; CDR3 protein: ATSDTTRRDTQY
CDR3 length: 12; V gene: TRBV29-1; J gene: TRBJ2-1; CDR3 protein: SGRLAGGDNEQF
CDR3 length: 14; V gene: TRBV2; J gene: TRBJ2-3; CDR3 protein: ASSEASPAGTDTQY
CDR3 length: 16; V gene: TRBV10-3; J gene: TRBJ2-2; CDR3 protein: AISLRDSQKRAPGELF
CDR3 length: 14; V gene: TRBV12-3/TRBV12-4; J gene: TRBJ1-2; CDR3 protein: ASSPTDRGRLYGYT
CDR3 length: 15; V gene: TRBV24-1; J gene: TRBJ2-1; CDR3 protein: ATSDWEQGEGYNEQF
CDR3 length: 12; V gene: TRBV4-3; J gene: TRBJ1-2; CDR3 protein: ASSQGQGRSGYT
CDR3 length: 12; V gene: TRBV7-2; J gene: TRBJ1-6; CDR3 protein: ASSRDREGSPLH
CDR3 length: 13; V gene: TRBV10-3; J gene: TRBJ2-6; CDR3 protein: AISGDRGAANVLT
CDR3 length: 11; V gene: TRBV3-1; J gene: TRBJ2-7; CDR3 protein: ASSQGDMYEQY
CDR3 length: 11; V gene: TRBV12-3/TRBV12-4; J gene: TRBJ1-5; CDR3 protein: ASSFMGNQPQH
CDR3 length: 11; V gene: TRBV6-2/TRBV6-3; J gene: TRBJ2-3; CDR3 protein: ASSPTTSGRKY
CDR3 length: 14; V gene: TRBV6-5; J gene: TRBJ2-2; CDR3 protein: ASSYLRDRVAGELF
CDR3 length: 12; V gene: TRBV7-9; J gene: TRBJ2-1; CDR3 protein: ASSLAGSLNEQF
CDR3 length: 12; V gene: TRBV29-1; J gene: TRBJ1-3; CDR3 protein: SVEDPGSGNTIY
CDR3 length: 9; V gene: TRBV29-1; J gene: TRBJ2-7; CDR3 protein: SAEEGREQY
CDR3 length: 11; V gene: TRBV6-6; J gene: TRBJ1-4; CDR3 protein: ASSPYTNEKLF
CDR3 length: 13; V gene: TRBV5-1; J gene: TRBJ2-7; CDR3 protein: ASRRTSMSTYEQY
CDR3 length: 11; V gene: TRBV14; J gene: TRBJ1-2; CDR3 protein: ASSQFATDGYT
CDR3 length: 14; V gene: TRBV6-6; J gene: TRBJ1-5; CDR3 protein: ASSYSTDRGGQPQH
CDR3 length: 12; V gene: TRBV6-5; J gene: TRBJ1-1; CDR3 protein: ASSNRGKDTEAF
CDR3 length: 12; V gene: TRBV10-2; J gene: TRBJ2-5; CDR3 protein: ASRGGGLQETQY
CDR3 length: 12; V gene: TRBV27; J gene: TRBJ2-7; CDR3 protein: ASRPGPQSYEQY
CDR3 length: 11; V gene: TRBV28; J gene: TRBJ1-2; CDR3 protein: ASTLGPRYGYT
CDR3 length: 13; V gene: TRBV11-2; J gene: TRBJ2-5; CDR3 protein: ASRRLLGTQETQY
CDR3 length: 12; V gene: TRBV10-2; J gene: TRBJ1-1; CDR3 protein: ASSSGGANTEAF
CDR3 length: 13; V gene: TRBV28; J gene: TRBJ1-3; CDR3 protein: ASSFQGPGGNTIY
CDR3 length: 13; V gene: TRBV5-4; J gene: TRBJ2-3; CDR3 protein: ATSEGLGGADTQY
CDR3 length: 14; V gene: TRBV28; J gene: TRBJ2-7; CDR3 protein: ASSPEPGQGDDEQY
CDR3 length: 12; V gene: TRBV5-4; J gene: TRBJ2-7; CDR3 protein: ASSVGQDPYEQY